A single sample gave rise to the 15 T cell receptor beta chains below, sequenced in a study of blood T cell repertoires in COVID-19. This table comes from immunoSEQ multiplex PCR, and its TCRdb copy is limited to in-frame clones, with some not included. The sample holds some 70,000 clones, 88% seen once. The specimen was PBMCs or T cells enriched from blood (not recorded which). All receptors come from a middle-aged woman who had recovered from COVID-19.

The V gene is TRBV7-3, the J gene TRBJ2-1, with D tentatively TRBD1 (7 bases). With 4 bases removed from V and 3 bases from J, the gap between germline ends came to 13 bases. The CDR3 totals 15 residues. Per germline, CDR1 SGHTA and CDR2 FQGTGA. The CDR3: CASSSRQGGYNEQFF. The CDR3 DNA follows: TGTGCCAGCAGCTCTCGACAGGGAGGCTACAATGAGCAGTTCTTC.

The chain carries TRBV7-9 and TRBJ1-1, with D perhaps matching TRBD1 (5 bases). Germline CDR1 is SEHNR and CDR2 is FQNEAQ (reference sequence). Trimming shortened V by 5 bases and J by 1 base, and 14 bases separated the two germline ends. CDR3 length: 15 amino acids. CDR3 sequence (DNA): TGTGCCAGCAGCATCACACAGGCCTGGAACACTGAAGCTTTCTTT. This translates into CASSITQAWNTEAFF.

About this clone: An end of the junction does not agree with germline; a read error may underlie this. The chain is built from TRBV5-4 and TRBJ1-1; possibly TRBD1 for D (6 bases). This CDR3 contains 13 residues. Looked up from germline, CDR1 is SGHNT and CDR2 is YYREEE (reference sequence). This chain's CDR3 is CASSFSGGLSSDF. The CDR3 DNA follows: TGTGCCAGCAGCTTTTCCGGGGGGCTATCCTCCGATTTT.

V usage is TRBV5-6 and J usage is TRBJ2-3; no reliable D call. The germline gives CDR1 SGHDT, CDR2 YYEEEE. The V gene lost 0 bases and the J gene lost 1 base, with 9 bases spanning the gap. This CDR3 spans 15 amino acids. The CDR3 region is CASSLGSSGTDTQYF. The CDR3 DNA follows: TGTGCCAGCAGCTTGGGGAGTTCTGGCACAGATACGCAGTATTTT. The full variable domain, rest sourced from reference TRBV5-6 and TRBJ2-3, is DAGVTQSPTHLIKTRGQQVTLRCSPKSGHDTVSWYQQALGQGPQFIFQYYEEEERQRGNFPDRFSGHQFPNYSSELNVNALLLGDSALYLCASSLGSSGTDTQYFGPGTRLTVL.

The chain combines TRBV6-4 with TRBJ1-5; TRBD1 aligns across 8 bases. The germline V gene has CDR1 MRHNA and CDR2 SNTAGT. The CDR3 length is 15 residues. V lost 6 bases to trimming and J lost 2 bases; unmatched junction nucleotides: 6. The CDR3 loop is CASSPGQGGNQPQHF. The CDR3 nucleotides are TGTGCCAGCAGCCCTGGACAGGGAGGCAATCAGCCCCAGCATTTT.

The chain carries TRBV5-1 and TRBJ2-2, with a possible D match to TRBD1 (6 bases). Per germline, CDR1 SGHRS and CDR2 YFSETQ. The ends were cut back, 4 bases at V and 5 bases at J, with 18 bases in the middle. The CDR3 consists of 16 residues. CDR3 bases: TGCGCCAGCAGCCCCTCGAAGGGGGTTTTTACCGGGGAGCTGTTTTTT. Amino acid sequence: CASSPSKGVFTGELFF.

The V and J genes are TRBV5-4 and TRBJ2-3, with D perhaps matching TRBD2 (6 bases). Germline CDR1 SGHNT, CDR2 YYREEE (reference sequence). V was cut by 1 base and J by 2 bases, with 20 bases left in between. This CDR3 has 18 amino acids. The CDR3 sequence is CASSLSFAGLVITDTQYF. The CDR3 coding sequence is TGTGCCAGCAGCTTGTCGTTTGCGGGGCTTGTTATCACAGATACGCAGTATTTT.

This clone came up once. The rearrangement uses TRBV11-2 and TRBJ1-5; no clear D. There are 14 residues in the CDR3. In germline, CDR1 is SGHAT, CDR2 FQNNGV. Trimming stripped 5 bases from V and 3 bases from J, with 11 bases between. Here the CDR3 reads CASSLGRFNQPQHF. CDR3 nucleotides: TGTGCCAGCAGCCTGGGCCGGTTCAATCAGCCCCAGCATTTT.

CDR3 DNA: TGTGCCAGCAGCAGGGTCTACGAGCAGTACTTC. It translates to CASSRVYEQYF. V and J are TRBV25-1 and TRBJ2-7; D possibly corresponds to TRBD1 (5 bases). The V gene lost 6 bases and the J gene lost 3 bases, with 6 bases spanning the gap. Germline CDR1 reads MGHDK; CDR2 reads SYGVNS. The CDR3 contains 11 residues.

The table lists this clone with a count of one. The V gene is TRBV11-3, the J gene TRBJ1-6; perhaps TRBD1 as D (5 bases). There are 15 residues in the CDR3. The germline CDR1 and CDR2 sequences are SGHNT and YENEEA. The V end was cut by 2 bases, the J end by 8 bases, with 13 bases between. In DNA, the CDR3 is TGTGCCAGCAGCTTATTCGGGGCGGGGGATTCACCCCTCCACTTT. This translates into CASSLFGAGDSPLHF.

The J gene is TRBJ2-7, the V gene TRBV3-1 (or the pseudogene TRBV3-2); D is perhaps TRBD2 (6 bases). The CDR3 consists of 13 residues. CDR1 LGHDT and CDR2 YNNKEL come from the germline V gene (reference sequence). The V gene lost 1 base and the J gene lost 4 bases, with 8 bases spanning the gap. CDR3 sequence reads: CASSQGDSYEQYF. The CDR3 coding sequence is TGTGCCAGCAGCCAAGGGGACTCTTACGAGCAGTACTTC.

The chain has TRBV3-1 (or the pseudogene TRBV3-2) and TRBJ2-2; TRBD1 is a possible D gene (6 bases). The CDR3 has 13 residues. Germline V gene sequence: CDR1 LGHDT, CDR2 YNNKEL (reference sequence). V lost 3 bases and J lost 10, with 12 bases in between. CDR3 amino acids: CASSQGAREELFF. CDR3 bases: TGTGCCAGCAGCCAGGGGGCGAGGGAGGAGCTGTTTTTT.

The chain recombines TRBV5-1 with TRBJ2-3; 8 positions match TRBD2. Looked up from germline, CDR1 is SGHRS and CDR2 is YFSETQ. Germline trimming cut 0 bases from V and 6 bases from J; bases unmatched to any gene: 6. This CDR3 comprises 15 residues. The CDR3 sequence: CASSLAPGTRDTQYF. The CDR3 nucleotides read TGCGCCAGCAGCTTGGCCCCCGGGACTAGGGATACGCAGTATTTT.

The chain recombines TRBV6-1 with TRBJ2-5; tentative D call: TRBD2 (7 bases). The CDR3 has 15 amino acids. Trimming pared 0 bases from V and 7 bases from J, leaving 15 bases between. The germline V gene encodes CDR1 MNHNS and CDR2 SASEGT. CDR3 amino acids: CASSEAGGRVWTQYF. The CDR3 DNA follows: TGTGCCAGCAGTGAAGCGGGGGGGCGGGTATGGACCCAGTACTTC.

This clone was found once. DNA for the CDR3: TGTGCCAGCAGCTTCTTCCAGTGGGGGCCTGAAGCTTTCTTT. It encodes CASSFFQWGPEAFF. This chain uses TRBV11-2 with TRBJ1-1, with TRBD1 as a possible D gene (6 bases). The CDR3 length is 14 residues. Looked up from germline, CDR1 is SGHAT and CDR2 is FQNNGV. Between the trimmed V and J ends, which lost 3 bases and 6 bases, there was a span of 14 bases.